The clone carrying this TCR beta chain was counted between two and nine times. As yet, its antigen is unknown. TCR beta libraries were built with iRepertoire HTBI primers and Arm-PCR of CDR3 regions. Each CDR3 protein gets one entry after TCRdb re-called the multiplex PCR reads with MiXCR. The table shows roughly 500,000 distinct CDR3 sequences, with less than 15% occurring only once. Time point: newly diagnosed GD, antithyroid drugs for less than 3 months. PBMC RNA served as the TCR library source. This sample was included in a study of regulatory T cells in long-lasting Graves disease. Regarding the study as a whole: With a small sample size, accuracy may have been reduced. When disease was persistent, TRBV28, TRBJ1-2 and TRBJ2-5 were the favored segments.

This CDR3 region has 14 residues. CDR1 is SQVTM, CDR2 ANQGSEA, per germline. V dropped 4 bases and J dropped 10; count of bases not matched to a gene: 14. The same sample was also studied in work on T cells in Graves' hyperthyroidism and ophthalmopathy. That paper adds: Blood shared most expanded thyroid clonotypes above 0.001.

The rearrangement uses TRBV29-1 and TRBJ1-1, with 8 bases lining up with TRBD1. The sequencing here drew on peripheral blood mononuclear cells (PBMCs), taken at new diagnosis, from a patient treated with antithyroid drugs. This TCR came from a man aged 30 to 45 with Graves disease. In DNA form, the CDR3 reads TGCAGCGTTGCTTTTCGAGACAGGGGTTGGATAGCTTTCTTT. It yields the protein CSVAFRDRGWIAFF.